These 29 T cell receptor beta chains originate from one sample sequenced in a study of blood T cell repertoires in COVID-19 (dated by TCRdb to about 2020). Library construction relied on the immunoSEQ multiplex PCR assay. TCRdb limited this immuneACCESS table to in-frame rearrangements with V and J called. A share of clones is missing; checked studies link under half to unresolved V genes, and the rest is unexplained. Across this sample there are a few hundred thousand clones, with around 87% seen only once. Of the sample, 5.5% to 9% falls within the top ten clones. The sequenced sample was peripheral blood. These receptors were collected from a woman in her 70s with active or convalescent COVID-19.

V usage is TRBV19 and J usage is TRBJ1-5; D gene ambiguous. The ends were cut back, 1 base at V and 0 bases at J, with 7 bases in the middle. The CDR3 totals 15 residues. CDR1 LNHDA and CDR2 SQIVND come from the germline V gene (reference sequence). In DNA, the CDR3 is TGTGCCAGTAGTATAGCGAGCGGTAGCAATCAGCCCCAGCATTTT. Its translation: CASSIASGSNQPQHF.

This chain connects TRBV9 to TRBJ1-6; unclear D gene. Per germline, CDR1 SGDLS and CDR2 YYNGEE. V lost 0 bases, J lost 8 bases, and 6 bases lay in between. CDR3 length equals 13 residues. The CDR3: CASSVVEDSPLHF. The CDR3 bases are TGTGCCAGCAGCGTAGTAGAGGATTCACCCCTCCACTTT.

This chain uses TRBV25-1 with TRBJ2-5; D is possibly TRBD1 (6 bases). The CDR3 runs 14 residues. V gave up 4 bases and J gave up 4 bases, with 13 bases separating them. From germline, CDR1 is MGHDK and CDR2 SYGVNS. The DNA of the CDR3 is TGTGCCAGCAGTGGGAACAGGGTTGGAGAGACCCAGTACTTC. It is translated as CASSGNRVGETQYF.

This sequence joins TRBV5-1 and TRBJ1-3; no clear D gene. CDR3 length: 16 residues. Germline V gives CDR1 SGHRS, CDR2 YFSETQ. Trimming removed 0 bases from V and 2 bases from J, with 12 bases in between. This chain's CDR3 is CASSLGGGSAGNTIYF. For the CDR3, the DNA is TGCGCCAGCAGCTTGGGTGGAGGCTCCGCTGGAAACACCATATATTTT.

The genes are TRBV7-3 and TRBJ2-1; TRBD2 is a possible D gene (7 bases). The germline CDR1 and CDR2 sequences are SGHTA and FQGTGA. The V and J ends lost 5 bases and 4 bases respectively, with 21 bases between them. The CDR3 contains 17 residues. CDR3 sequence (DNA): TGTGCCAGCAGCCCAAATACAGGCGGGGGACATTACAATGAGCAGTTCTTC. It is translated as CASSPNTGGGHYNEQFF. Together with reference TRBV7-3 and TRBJ2-1, the CDR3 gives the full variable domain: GAGVSQTPSNKVTEKGKYVELRCDPISGHTALYWYRQSLGQGPEFLIYFQGTGAADDSGLPNDRFFAVRPEGSVSTLKIQRTERGDSAVYLCASSPNTGGGHYNEQFFGPGTRLTVL.

This sequence joins TRBV18 and TRBJ2-3; 8 bases are shared with TRBD1. Germline-derived CDR1 and CDR2 are KGHSH and LQKENI. Germline trimming cut 2 bases from V and 5 bases from J; bases unmatched to any gene: 6. CDR3 length: 15 amino acids. The CDR3 loop reads CASSPETGVVDTQYF. The CDR3 DNA reads as TGTGCCAGCTCACCAGAGACAGGGGTGGTAGATACGCAGTATTTT.

The rearrangement links TRBV5-1 to TRBJ2-1, with 9 bases identical to TRBD2. The CDR3 length is 15 residues. The V gene end was trimmed by 0 bases and the J gene end by 9 bases; junction bases not matched to a gene: 7. The germline gives CDR1 SGHRS, CDR2 YFSETQ. The CDR3, as DNA: TGCGCCAGCAGCTTGGAGCCAGCGGGGGGAGTTGAGCAGTTCTTC. It is translated as CASSLEPAGGVEQFF.

CDR3 amino acids: CASSQRQGTGNTIYF. For the CDR3, the DNA is TGTGCCAGCAGCCAGCGACAGGGAACTGGAAACACCATATATTTT. The chain carries TRBV3-1 (or the pseudogene TRBV3-2) and TRBJ1-3; 7 nucleotides match TRBD1. V shed 3 bases and J 2 bases; nucleotides not matched to a gene: 4. The length of the CDR3 is 15 residues. CDR1 and CDR2 from the germline V gene are LGHDT and YNNKEL (reference sequence).

The chain couples TRBV6-6 to TRBJ1-4, with D maybe TRBD1 (5 bases). The CDR3 has 15 amino acids. Trimming removed 0 bases from V and 5 bases from J, with 10 bases in between. The germline gives CDR1 MNHNY, CDR2 SVGAGI (reference sequence). CDR3 loop: CASSYSTGGNEKLFF. The DNA of the CDR3 is TGTGCCAGCAGTTACTCGACGGGGGGGAATGAAAAACTGTTTTTT.

CDR3 nucleotides: TGTGCCAGCAGCGTCAGGGGCTACAATGAGCAGTTCTTC. This translates into CASSVRGYNEQFF. The chain joins TRBV9 to TRBJ2-1; tentatively, D is TRBD1 (6 bases). CDR1 and CDR2 (germline): SGDLS, YYNGEE. Deletions cut 2 bases from V and 3 bases from J, with 6 bases between. The CDR3 totals 13 residues.

The chain links TRBV2 to TRBJ1-2; a possible D gene is TRBD1 (5 bases). This CDR3 spans 15 amino acids. V dropped 4 bases and J dropped 5 bases, with 17 bases sitting between them. The germline CDR1 and CDR2 sequences are SNHLY and FYNNEI. The DNA of the CDR3 is TGTGCCAGCAGTGTTGAAGGCAGGGCCGGGTATGGCTACACCTTC. Its protein product is CASSVEGRAGYGYTF.

DNA for the CDR3: TGTGCCAGCAGCCCGGGCCCAGGGGGCCTGAACACTGAAGCTTTCTTT. It codes for CASSPGPGGLNTEAFF. The chain employs TRBV3-1 (or the pseudogene TRBV3-2) and TRBJ1-1; the match to TRBD1 covers 8 bases. The CDR3 length is 16 residues. V gave up 4 bases and J gave up 0 bases; unmatched junction bases: 7. Germline assignment: CDR1 LGHDT and CDR2 YNNKEL (reference sequence).

This chain connects TRBV6-6 to TRBJ1-5, with D unclear. Trimming left V 5 bases short and J 7 bases short, with 12 bases between. The germline CDR1 and CDR2 sequences are MNHNY and SVGAGI (reference sequence). The CDR3 has 13 amino acids. The CDR3, as DNA: TGTGCCAGCAGTCTCCAGGATATCCAGCCCCAGCATTTT. Protein product: CASSLQDIQPQHF.

The chain carries TRBV2 and TRBJ2-7; TRBD1 aligns across 7 bases. Looked up from germline, CDR1 is SNHLY and CDR2 is FYNNEI. V lost 3 bases, J lost 1 base, and 6 bases stayed unmatched. The CDR3 consists of 15 residues. The CDR3 DNA reads as TGTGCCAGCAGTGATATGGGACAGCTATCCTACGAGCAGTACTTC. This encodes CASSDMGQLSYEQYF.

The V gene is TRBV2, the J gene TRBJ2-5, with 7 nucleotides matching TRBD2. Losses at the gene ends were 6 bases for V and 2 bases for J; bases not matched to a gene: 9. The CDR3 covers 15 residues. Germline lookup yields CDR1 SNHLY and CDR2 FYNNEI. CDR3 in DNA: TGTGCCAGCAGACCCTCCCTAGCGGAGCAAGAGACCCAGTACTTC. It specifies CASRPSLAEQETQYF.

The gene calls are TRBV5-1 and TRBJ2-7; 8 bases align to TRBD1. Germline trimming cut 3 bases from V and 3 bases from J; bases unmatched to any gene: 8. CDR1 is SGHRS, CDR2 YFSETQ, per germline. The CDR3 spans 15 residues. The CDR3 DNA reads as TGCGCCAGCAGCTCAGGGACAGGTCTTAACTACGAGCAGTACTTC. This encodes CASSSGTGLNYEQYF.

The chain uses TRBV19 and TRBJ1-1; tentative D call: TRBD1 (6 bases). The CDR3 covers 15 residues. CDR1 is LNHDA, CDR2 SQIVND, per germline (reference sequence). V was cut by 5 bases and J by 4 bases, with 17 bases left in between. CDR3 sequence: CASSFRTALGTEAFF. The CDR3, as DNA: TGTGCCAGTAGTTTCCGGACAGCCTTGGGCACTGAAGCTTTCTTT.

This clone was detected a few times. The J gene is TRBJ2-5, the V gene TRBV15, with D unresolved. Germline V gene lookup returns CDR1 LNHNV and CDR2 YYDKDF (reference sequence). V was clipped by 0 bases and J by 4 bases, with 18 bases between them. This CDR3 comprises 17 residues. CDR3 protein: CATSRDPRSVPGETQYF. Written as DNA, the CDR3 is TGTGCCACCAGCAGAGACCCCCGGAGCGTACCGGGAGAGACCCAGTACTTC.

J is TRBJ2-3 and V is TRBV6-4; no definite D call. V lost 0 bases and J 6 bases, leaving 7 bases between the germline ends. Per germline, CDR1 MRHNA and CDR2 SNTAGT. The CDR3 spans 13 residues. The CDR3 DNA sequence: TGTGCCAGCAGTGACTCGCGAGCGGATACGCAGTATTTT. This encodes CASSDSRADTQYF.

The chain has TRBV12-3 or TRBV12-4 and TRBJ1-6; no reliable D call. This CDR3 has 12 residues. V was pared by 5 bases and J by 9 bases, with 8 bases between. The CDR3 nucleotides read TGTGCCAGCAGTCTCCCAGGTTCACCCCTCCACTTT. As protein: CASSLPGSPLHF.

This chain uses TRBV2 with TRBJ1-4; possible D gene TRBD1, 6 bases. The germline V and J ends were trimmed by 7 bases and 1 base, with 13 bases remaining between them. There are 15 residues in the CDR3. Germline V gene data show CDR1 as SNHLY and CDR2 as FYNNEI. The CDR3 reads CASMRQARTNEKLFF. The CDR3 nucleotides are TGTGCCAGCATGCGACAGGCGCGAACTAATGAAAAACTGTTTTTT.

The V and J genes are TRBV6-5 and TRBJ1-4; no firm D call. V was shortened by 2 bases and J by 2 bases, with 6 bases between the two germline ends. The germline gives CDR1 MNHEY, CDR2 SVGAGI. CDR3 size: 14 residues. DNA for the CDR3: TGTGCCAGCAGTTACGGCCTTACTAATGAAAAACTGTTTTTT. This encodes CASSYGLTNEKLFF.

This chain uses TRBV6-2 or TRBV6-3 with TRBJ2-7, with 11 bases aligning to TRBD1. The CDR3 is 14 residues long. J lost 2 bases, V lost 6 bases, and 3 bases had no gene match. Germline V gene sequence: CDR1 MNHEY, CDR2 SVGEGT. Written as DNA, the CDR3 is TGTGCCAGCAGCTTGGGACAGGGGGCCTACGAGCAGTACTTC. It codes for CASSLGQGAYEQYF.

The chain joins TRBV6-5 to TRBJ2-3, with no clear D. With 0 bases removed from V and 4 bases from J, the gap between germline ends came to 5 bases. The length of the CDR3 is 13 residues. Germline V gene lookup returns CDR1 MNHEY and CDR2 SVGAGI. CDR3 bases: TGTGCCAGCAGTTACTCGATAGCAGATACGCAGTATTTT. Its translation: CASSYSIADTQYF.

The chain recombines TRBV4-1 with TRBJ1-4; D is possibly TRBD1 (5 bases). Looked up from germline, CDR1 is MGHRA and CDR2 is YSYEKL. V shed 1 base and J shed 0 bases, with 6 bases lying between them. The length of the CDR3 is 15 residues. DNA of the CDR3: TGCGCCAGCAGCCAAGGGACAACAACTAATGAAAAACTGTTTTTT. This codes for CASSQGTTTNEKLFF.

This clone was picked up one time. The J gene is TRBJ1-3, the V gene TRBV19; D is unclear. This CDR3 is 12 amino acids long. Germline CDR1 and CDR2: LNHDA and SQIVND (reference sequence). V was cut by 11 bases and J by 0 bases, with 8 bases left in between. The CDR3, as DNA: TGTGCCGGCAGCGCCTCTGGAAACACCATATATTTT. Amino acid sequence: CAGSASGNTIYF.

The chain has TRBV14 and TRBJ2-2; possible D gene TRBD2, 5 bases. Germline V gives CDR1 SGHDN, CDR2 FVKESK. V was pared by 3 bases and J by 7 bases, with 12 bases between. The CDR3 loop spans 14 amino acids. For the CDR3, the DNA is TGTGCCAGCAGCCACAGAAGGGCGGGCGGGGAGCTGTTTTTT. It codes for CASSHRRAGGELFF.

The rearrangement uses TRBV9 and TRBJ1-1; maybe TRBD1 (5 bases). The germline V gene has CDR1 SGDLS and CDR2 YYNGEE. V was shortened by 0 bases and J by 11 bases, with 17 bases between the two germline ends. The CDR3 totals 14 residues. DNA of the CDR3: TGTGCCAGCAGCGTAGATTCGGGACTTGAGGCGGCTTTCTTT. It yields the protein CASSVDSGLEAAFF.

The V gene is TRBV6-2 or TRBV6-3, the J gene TRBJ2-7; tentatively, D is TRBD2 (6 bases). CDR1 is MNHEY and CDR2 is SVGEGT in the germline V gene. V dropped 0 bases and J dropped 2 bases, with 8 bases sitting between them. CDR3 size: 14 residues. For the CDR3, the DNA is TGTGCCAGCAGTTACTCAGCGGGCCCCTACGAGCAGTACTTC. Protein sequence: CASSYSAGPYEQYF.